These T cell receptor beta chains were read from a single sample in a study of T cells in narcolepsy. Clones were read by immunoSEQ multiplex PCR, and TCRdb kept only the in-frame ones, dropping some. Of fewer than 30,000 clones listed, more than 70% are singletons. The specimen sequenced was CD45RA- memory CD4+ T cells from PBMCs. The receptors were sampled from a human donor with narcolepsy. The CDR3 runs from the conserved cysteine through the conserved F or W. D genes are given only for firm matches. Not all rows give a size; the values are once, few, many and, for expanded clones, a class.

j_call: TRBJ2-2
d_call: TRBD1
clone_size: -
v_call: TRBV19
cdr3_nt: TGTGCCAGTAGTCGGGGACAGGGGACCGGGGAGCTGTTTTTT
cdr3_aa: CASSRGQGTGELFF

j_call: TRBJ1-1
d_call: -
clone_size: -
v_call: TRBV6-5
cdr3_nt: TGTGCCAGCAGTCAAAGGGGTTTGAGCACTGAAGCTTTCTTT
cdr3_aa: CASSQRGLSTEAFF

j_call: TRBJ2-5
d_call: TRBD1
clone_size: -
v_call: TRBV6-5
cdr3_nt: TGTGCCAGCAGTTTAAGTGGGACAGGGGCGCTCGGGACCCAGTACTTC
cdr3_aa: CASSLSGTGALGTQYF

j_call: TRBJ1-1
d_call: TRBD1
clone_size: few
v_call: TRBV11-2
cdr3_nt: TGTGCCAGCAGCCACACAGGGGGCCTTGGAAACACTGAAGCTTTCTTT
cdr3_aa: CASSHTGGLGNTEAFF

j_call: TRBJ1-2
d_call: -
clone_size: -
v_call: TRBV19
cdr3_nt: TGTGCCAGTAGGCCGGGGGACGCAGCTAACTATGGCTACACCTTC
cdr3_aa: CASRPGDAANYGYTF

j_call: TRBJ1-2
d_call: -
clone_size: -
v_call: TRBV25-1
cdr3_nt: TGTGCCAGCAGTGAGCGTCCGCAACTCTATGGCTACACCTTC
cdr3_aa: CASSERPQLYGYTF

j_call: TRBJ2-7
d_call: TRBD1
clone_size: -
v_call: TRBV19
cdr3_nt: TGTGCCAGTAGCCCCGACAGGGGGCTCGAGCAGTACTTC
cdr3_aa: CASSPDRGLEQYF

j_call: TRBJ1-1
d_call: -
clone_size: -
v_call: TRBV5-1
cdr3_nt: TGCGCCAGCACCAATCGGGGGGAGAACACTGAAGCTTTCTTT
cdr3_aa: CASTNRGENTEAFF

j_call: TRBJ1-3
d_call: -
clone_size: few
v_call: TRBV11-2
cdr3_nt: TGTGCCAGCAGCTTGAGAGACATCTCCTCTGGAAACACCATATATTTT
cdr3_aa: CASSLRDISSGNTIYF

j_call: TRBJ2-7
d_call: -
clone_size: -
v_call: TRBV13
cdr3_nt: TGTGCCAGCAGCTTAGTTGCTAGCCCCTACGAGCAGTACTTC
cdr3_aa: CASSLVASPYEQYF

j_call: TRBJ2-5
d_call: TRBD1
clone_size: -
v_call: TRBV6-5
cdr3_nt: TGTGCCAGCAGACGGGGACAGAAAGAGACCCAGTACTTC
cdr3_aa: CASRRGQKETQYF

j_call: TRBJ2-7
d_call: TRBD1
clone_size: -
v_call: TRBV5-1
cdr3_nt: TGCGCCAGCAGTCAGCTGAGGCCCGGGACAGGCATCTACGAGCAGTACTTC
cdr3_aa: CASSQLRPGTGIYEQYF

j_call: TRBJ2-5
d_call: TRBD1
clone_size: -
v_call: TRBV19
cdr3_nt: TGTGCCAGTAGTGCCGACAGGGGGTATCCTCAAGAGACCCAGTACTTC
cdr3_aa: CASSADRGYPQETQYF

j_call: TRBJ1-2
d_call: -
clone_size: -
v_call: TRBV6-1
cdr3_nt: TGTGCCATTGGGGGGAAATTAGACTATGGCTACACCTTC
cdr3_aa: CAIGGKLDYGYTF

j_call: TRBJ1-2
d_call: TRBD1
clone_size: once
v_call: TRBV6-1
cdr3_nt: TGTGCCAGCAGTGTGAGGTGGGACAGGGATTCATATGGCTACACCTTC
cdr3_aa: CASSVRWDRDSYGYTF

j_call: TRBJ1-2
d_call: -
clone_size: -
v_call: TRBV9
cdr3_nt: TGTGCCAGCAGCGCTACCGGGACATCCTCTGTCTACGGCTACACCTTC
cdr3_aa: CASSATGTSSVYGYTF

j_call: TRBJ2-1
d_call: TRBD1
clone_size: -
v_call: TRBV2
cdr3_nt: TGTGCCAGCAGCAGCTCCGGGACAGTGGGATTAAATGAGCAGTTCTTC
cdr3_aa: CASSSSGTVGLNEQFF

j_call: TRBJ1-1
d_call: -
clone_size: few
v_call: TRBV6-1
cdr3_nt: TGTTCTACTGCGAGAGGCAAGAACACTGAAGCTTTCTTT
cdr3_aa: CSTARGKNTEAFF

j_call: TRBJ1-1
d_call: -
clone_size: -
v_call: TRBV7-9
cdr3_nt: TGTGCCAGCAGCCGGGGGGGACGGTTGAACACTGAAGCTTTCTTT
cdr3_aa: CASSRGGRLNTEAFF

j_call: TRBJ1-2
d_call: -
clone_size: -
v_call: TRBV21-1
cdr3_nt: TGTGCCAGCAGCAAAGATGAGGGCTACTATGGCTACACCTTC
cdr3_aa: CASSKDEGYYGYTF

j_call: TRBJ2-7
d_call: -
clone_size: -
v_call: TRBV10-1
cdr3_nt: TGCGCCAGCAGTGAGTTTGTTTCGGGAGCGGCGATGGGCGAGCAGTACTTC
cdr3_aa: CASSEFVSGAAMGEQYF

j_call: TRBJ2-4
d_call: TRBD1
clone_size: -
v_call: TRBV2
cdr3_nt: TGTGCCAGCACCCGACAGGGGGTAGCCAAAAACATTCAGTACTTC
cdr3_aa: CASTRQGVAKNIQYF

j_call: TRBJ2-1
d_call: TRBD2
clone_size: once
v_call: TRBV19
cdr3_nt: TGTGCCAGTAGTACAACCAAGACTAGCGGGAGGGATAATGAGCAGTTCTTC
cdr3_aa: CASSTTKTSGRDNEQFF

j_call: TRBJ2-1
d_call: -
clone_size: -
v_call: TRBV6-5
cdr3_nt: TGTGCCAGCCGAGATGGGGACGGGAGTAGGATTGAGCAGTTCTTC
cdr3_aa: CASRDGDGSRIEQFF

j_call: TRBJ2-7
d_call: -
clone_size: -
v_call: TRBV6-1
cdr3_nt: TGTGCCAGCAGGAGAGACTACGAGCAGTACTTC
cdr3_aa: CASRRDYEQYF

j_call: TRBJ2-5
d_call: -
clone_size: -
v_call: TRBV6-1
cdr3_nt: TGTGCCAGCAGTGAAGAACTTGGACAGCAAGAGACCCAGTACTTC
cdr3_aa: CASSEELGQQETQYF

j_call: TRBJ2-6
d_call: TRBD2
clone_size: -
v_call: TRBV13
cdr3_nt: TGTGCCAGCAGCCTTCACAGCGGGAGTACTGGGGCCAACGTCCTGACTTTC
cdr3_aa: CASSLHSGSTGANVLTF

j_call: TRBJ2-5
d_call: TRBD2
clone_size: -
v_call: TRBV27
cdr3_nt: TGTGCCAGTACCTCTGCGGGGGGCCGGGGAGAGACCCAGTACTTC
cdr3_aa: CASTSAGGRGETQYF

j_call: TRBJ2-1
d_call: -
clone_size: -
v_call: TRBV5-1
cdr3_nt: TGCGCCAGCAGCTTGGGAGGACAGACCTACAATGAGCAGTTCTTC
cdr3_aa: CASSLGGQTYNEQFF

j_call: TRBJ1-2
d_call: -
clone_size: -
v_call: TRBV29-1
cdr3_nt: TGCAGCGTTGGTCGTGGCTACACCTTC
cdr3_aa: CSVGRGYTF

j_call: TRBJ2-7
d_call: -
clone_size: -
v_call: TRBV6-1
cdr3_nt: TGTGCCAGCAGTCGCACAACGAACTCCTACGAGCAGTACTTC
cdr3_aa: CASSRTTNSYEQYF

j_call: TRBJ2-7
d_call: TRBD1
clone_size: -
v_call: TRBV7-2
cdr3_nt: TGTGCCAGCAGCTTAGTCCCACCCAGACAGGGGGCGTACTACGAGCAGTACTTC
cdr3_aa: CASSLVPPRQGAYYEQYF

j_call: TRBJ2-7
d_call: -
clone_size: -
v_call: TRBV21-1
cdr3_nt: TGTGCCAGCAGCAAAGTCCCTATAATCTACGAGCAGTACTTC
cdr3_aa: CASSKVPIIYEQYF

j_call: TRBJ1-1
d_call: -
clone_size: -
v_call: TRBV11-2
cdr3_nt: TGTGCCAGCAGCACGGGACAGAACACTGAAGCTTTCTTT
cdr3_aa: CASSTGQNTEAFF

j_call: TRBJ1-1
d_call: TRBD1
clone_size: -
v_call: TRBV2
cdr3_nt: TGTGCCAGCAGACCTGCTCAGGGGGCGGGGACTGAAGCTTTCTTT
cdr3_aa: CASRPAQGAGTEAFF

j_call: TRBJ2-2
d_call: -
clone_size: -
v_call: TRBV9
cdr3_nt: TGTGCCAGCAACTTCAGACAGGAGGCCGGGGAGCTGTTTTTT
cdr3_aa: CASNFRQEAGELFF

j_call: TRBJ2-1
d_call: -
clone_size: -
v_call: TRBV11-3
cdr3_nt: TGTGCCAGCAGCCTTAGGACTAACCAGAACAATGAGCAGTTCTTC
cdr3_aa: CASSLRTNQNNEQFF

j_call: TRBJ1-1
d_call: -
clone_size: once
v_call: TRBV5-1
cdr3_nt: TGCGCCAGCAGCTTGCAGGCAGGGATGGGCACTGAAGCTTTCTTT
cdr3_aa: CASSLQAGMGTEAFF

j_call: TRBJ1-4
d_call: -
clone_size: -
v_call: TRBV18
cdr3_nt: TGTGCCAGCTCACTGAACAACGTTGCAACTAATGAAAAACTGTTTTTT
cdr3_aa: CASSLNNVATNEKLFF

j_call: TRBJ2-5
d_call: -
clone_size: once
v_call: TRBV29-1
cdr3_nt: TGCAGCGTTTCGACGGGGAGTAGGACCCAGTACTTC
cdr3_aa: CSVSTGSRTQYF

j_call: TRBJ2-3
d_call: TRBD2
clone_size: -
v_call: TRBV7-7
cdr3_nt: TGTGCCAGCAGCCGAAACCTAGCGGGAGGAGTGGATACGCAGTATTTT
cdr3_aa: CASSRNLAGGVDTQYF

j_call: TRBJ1-4
d_call: -
clone_size: -
v_call: TRBV6-5
cdr3_nt: TGTGCCAGCGGACGGGACTCGAATGAAAAACTGTTTTTT
cdr3_aa: CASGRDSNEKLFF

j_call: TRBJ1-5
d_call: TRBD1
clone_size: -
v_call: TRBV28
cdr3_nt: TGTGCCAGCACTACAGGGGGCAATCAGCCCCAGCATTTT
cdr3_aa: CASTTGGNQPQHF

j_call: TRBJ2-6
d_call: -
clone_size: -
v_call: TRBV5-1
cdr3_nt: TGCGCCAGCAGCTTGTTGCAGGACTCTGGGGCCAACGTCCTGACTTTC
cdr3_aa: CASSLLQDSGANVLTF

j_call: TRBJ1-2
d_call: -
clone_size: -
v_call: TRBV11-2
cdr3_nt: TGTGCCAGCAGCTTAATCACCGGGGTTGGTGGCTATGGCTACACCTTC
cdr3_aa: CASSLITGVGGYGYTF

j_call: TRBJ1-5
d_call: -
clone_size: -
v_call: TRBV7-8
cdr3_nt: TGTGCCAGCAGCTCTCTTCGGGGGGGCGGGATGAATCAGCCCCAGCATTTT
cdr3_aa: CASSSLRGGGMNQPQHF

j_call: TRBJ2-3
d_call: -
clone_size: once
v_call: TRBV5-1
cdr3_nt: TGCGCCAGCAGCATCAGGGTTGGCGCAGATACGCAGTATTTT
cdr3_aa: CASSIRVGADTQYF

j_call: TRBJ2-2
d_call: TRBD2
clone_size: -
v_call: TRBV19
cdr3_nt: TGTGCCAGTAGTATAGACGGGACTAGCGGGCGAACTAACACCGGGGAGCTGTTTTTT
cdr3_aa: CASSIDGTSGRTNTGELFF

j_call: TRBJ1-1
d_call: -
clone_size: -
v_call: TRBV5-6
cdr3_nt: TGTGCCAGCAGCTACTCCGTCCAACCCCGGAACACTGAAGCTTTCTTT
cdr3_aa: CASSYSVQPRNTEAFF

j_call: TRBJ1-2
d_call: TRBD1
clone_size: -
v_call: TRBV6-1
cdr3_nt: TGTGCCAGCAGGGAGGACAGGGTCGGCTACGGCTACACCTTC
cdr3_aa: CASREDRVGYGYTF

j_call: TRBJ2-5
d_call: TRBD2
clone_size: -
v_call: TRBV30
cdr3_nt: TGTGCCTGGAGTGTGTCCGGACTAGTGGGGACCCAGTACTTC
cdr3_aa: CAWSVSGLVGTQYF

j_call: TRBJ1-6
d_call: -
clone_size: -
v_call: TRBV9
cdr3_nt: TGTGCCAGCAGCTCAGGGATCGGTAGAGGTTCACCCCTCCACTTT
cdr3_aa: CASSSGIGRGSPLHF

j_call: TRBJ2-3
d_call: -
clone_size: -
v_call: TRBV10-3
cdr3_nt: TGTGCCATCGGTCGGGGGATAAGCACAGATACGCAGTATTTT
cdr3_aa: CAIGRGISTDTQYF

j_call: TRBJ1-2
d_call: TRBD1
clone_size: -
v_call: TRBV7-8
cdr3_nt: TGTGCCAGCAGCTTCGGACAGGGTTTTCCCTATGGCTACACCTTC
cdr3_aa: CASSFGQGFPYGYTF